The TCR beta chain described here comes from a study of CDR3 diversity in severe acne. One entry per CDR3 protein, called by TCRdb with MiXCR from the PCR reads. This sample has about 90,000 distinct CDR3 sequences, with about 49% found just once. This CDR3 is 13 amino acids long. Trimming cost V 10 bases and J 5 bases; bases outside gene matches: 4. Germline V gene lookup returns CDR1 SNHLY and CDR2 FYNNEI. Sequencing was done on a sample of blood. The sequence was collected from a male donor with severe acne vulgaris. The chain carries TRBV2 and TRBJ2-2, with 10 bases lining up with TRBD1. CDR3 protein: CATGTGETGELFF. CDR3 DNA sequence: TGTGCCACCGGGACAGGGGAAACCGGGGAGCTGTTTTTT.